The clone carrying this T cell receptor beta chain has a handful of counts. The antigen is not known. Two-round multiplex PCR, the amplification method, yielded TCR beta CDR3 from genomic DNA. Round-one PCR had primers specific to each TRBV and TRBJ gene. PCR proceeded to a second round, and that round used universal primers. One entry per CDR3 protein, called by TCRdb with MiXCR from the multiplex PCR reads. The table has about 13,000 distinct CDR3 sequences, around 50% seen once. CT and PET/CT showed node-negative disease in all patients, who had no prior chemotherapy, radiotherapy or other malignancies. V was clipped by 5 bases and J by 4 bases; unmatched bases: 7. Per germline, CDR1 SGHAT and CDR2 FQDESV (reference sequence). The CDR3 consists of 14 residues. The source of the sample is a study of prognosis after radiotherapy for stage I lung cancer. Across the whole study: Several developed distant metastases after radiotherapy (median roughly 7 months), and approximately 16 had no significant progression. Study observations and caveats: Patients who developed distant metastases had lower Shannon entropy after stereotactic body radiation therapy.

The chain recombines TRBV11-1 with TRBJ2-7; TRBD2 matches 8 bases. The sample was PBMCs, taken before or after stereotactic body radiation therapy (not recorded which). This receptor was identified in a donor over 45 with non-small cell lung cancer. The CDR3 here is CASSPRLAGYEQYF. For the CDR3, the DNA is TGTGCCAGCAGCCCTCGTCTAGCGGGTTACGAGCAGTACTTC.